This TCR beta chain was recorded in a study of cytomegalovirus exposure and HLA in healthy donors. Study-wide results and caveats: In an earlier analysis, about 87% or about 30%: the productive usage of most TCR beta V segments. Likely technical artifact: a cluster of highly shared sequence variants.

PCR amplification relied on 60 Vbeta primers (plus 13 Jbeta primers). The data were produced by immunoSEQ multiplex PCR, yet TCRdb's version contains in-frame clones alone and is incomplete. Of some 130,000 clones in the sample, 70% to 90% were seen once. Turning to this clone: Its antigen is undetermined.

Germline V lookup: CDR1 SGHNT, CDR2 YENEEA. The CDR3 consists of 14 residues. Unmatched junction bases numbered 1, after V lost 4 bases and J lost 4 bases. The chain joins TRBV11-3 to TRBJ2-2, with 9 bases identical to TRBD1. The TCR originated in a woman aged 40 to 55 in good health and CMV-seropositive. The specimen sequenced was PBMCs. CDR3 region: CASSSGQGTGELFF. CDR3 coding DNA: TGTGCCAGCAGCTCGGGACAGGGCACCGGGGAGCTGTTTTTT.